The 13 T cell receptor beta chains below were found in one sample sequenced in a study of cytomegalovirus exposure and HLA in healthy donors. Assay: immunoSEQ multiplex PCR; the TCRdb copy retains only in-frame clones and omits some. The table has more than 110,000 clones, just under 85% seen once. Sequenced input: PBMCs. These TCRs come from a woman in her twenties or thirties in good health and CMV-seronegative.

V gene TRBV6-1 combines with J gene TRBJ2-7; tentatively, D is TRBD2 (6 bases). Germline V gene sequence: CDR1 MNHNS, CDR2 SASEGT. The CDR3 loop spans 11 amino acids. The V gene lost 7 bases and the J gene lost 3 bases, with 7 bases spanning the gap. The CDR3 sequence is CASTGVYEQYF. CDR3 DNA: TGTGCCAGCACGGGGGTCTACGAGCAGTACTTC.

This clone was counted a few times. The rearrangement joins TRBV27 to TRBJ1-6, with 8 bases identical to TRBD1. Germline V gene sequence: CDR1 MNHEY, CDR2 SMNVEV (reference sequence). CDR3 length equals 16 residues. The J segment lost 3 bases and the V segment lost 5 bases, leaving 6 bases of the junction unmatched. CDR3 in amino acids: CASSRQGSLYNSPLHF. CDR3 DNA sequence: TGTGCCAGCAGTAGACAGGGGTCCCTCTATAATTCACCCCTCCACTTT.

Only a few counts were recorded for this clone. The chain combines TRBV7-9 with TRBJ1-5; 8 bases are a match to TRBD1. Germline V gene data show CDR1 as SEHNR and CDR2 as FQNEAQ (reference sequence). The V and J ends lost 5 bases and 2 bases, in that order; junction bases with no gene match: 14. This CDR3 region has 18 residues. The CDR3 nucleotides are TGTGCCAGCAGCCAAGGACAGGGTAGTAGATACGGCAATCAGCCCCAGCATTTT. Translating gives CASSQGQGSRYGNQPQHF.

The chain recombines TRBV7-9 with TRBJ2-5, with a weak D call TRBD2 (6 bases). This CDR3 is built from 15 residues. V was pared by 5 bases and J by 0 bases, with 13 bases between. Germline CDR1 and CDR2: SEHNR and FQNEAQ (reference sequence). The CDR3 nucleotides read TGTGCCAGCAGCCCCAACCCGGGGGACCAAGAGACCCAGTACTTC. Its translation: CASSPNPGDQETQYF.

The CDR3 reads CASSKWSFIGGDYNEQFF. CDR3 nucleotide sequence: TGTGCCAGCAGTAAATGGAGTTTTATCGGCGGGGACTACAATGAGCAGTTCTTC. The chain recombines TRBV5-8 with TRBJ2-1; possibly TRBD2 for D (6 bases). Per the germline V gene, CDR1 is SGHTS and CDR2 is YDEGEE. Trimming left V 5 bases short and J 3 bases short, with 24 bases between. The CDR3 has 18 amino acids.

J is TRBJ1-1 and V is TRBV2; the D gene is possibly TRBD1 (6 bases). CDR1 is SNHLY and CDR2 is FYNNEI in the germline V gene. V was pared by 7 bases and J by 10 bases, with 19 bases between. This CDR3 is built from 13 residues. CDR3 residues: CASKPYRESVAFF. CDR3 nucleotide sequence: TGTGCCAGCAAACCTTACAGGGAATCCGTAGCTTTCTTT.

This chain links TRBV5-1 with TRBJ2-3; 9 positions match TRBD1. There are 16 residues in the CDR3. The V and J ends lost 5 bases and 1 base, in that order; junction bases with no gene match: 8. From germline, CDR1 is SGHRS and CDR2 YFSETQ. The CDR3 is CASRREQGAGTDTQYF. CDR3 DNA: TGCGCCAGCAGACGTGAACAGGGGGCCGGCACAGATACGCAGTATTTT.

This clone was recorded once. The rearrangement uses TRBV5-8 and TRBJ2-1; the match to TRBD1 covers 7 bases. The CDR3 consists of 14 residues. The ends lost 2 bases at V and 4 bases at J; junction bases unmatched: 3. From germline, CDR1 is SGHTS and CDR2 YDEGEE. CDR3 nucleotides: TGTGCCAGCAGCTTTAGGGGGCAGTACAATGAGCAGTTCTTC. Its protein is CASSFRGQYNEQFF.

The chain has TRBV6-4 and TRBJ2-2; D is possibly TRBD1 (5 bases). CDR1 and CDR2 from the germline V gene are MRHNA and SNTAGT. This CDR3 region has 13 residues. The germline V and J ends were trimmed by 5 bases and 6 bases, with 10 bases remaining between them. The CDR3 protein is CASSLRVPGELFF. Written as DNA, the CDR3 is TGTGCCAGCAGTCTCAGGGTTCCCGGGGAGCTGTTTTTT.

The chain links TRBV6-6 to TRBJ2-1; TRBD2 matches at 11 bases. The junction had 4 bases not matched to a gene; V was cut back by 6 bases and J by 6 bases. Germline CDR1 is MNHNY and CDR2 is SVGAGI (reference sequence). The CDR3 runs to 14 residues. The CDR3 is CASRDSGGANEQFF. For the CDR3, the DNA is TGTGCCAGCAGAGATAGCGGGGGGGCCAATGAGCAGTTCTTC.

The rearrangement joins TRBV5-1 to TRBJ2-7; 9 nucleotides match TRBD1. Germline CDR1 is SGHRS and CDR2 is YFSETQ. V lost 3 bases to trimming and J lost 1 base; unmatched junction nucleotides: 2. CDR3 length equals 14 residues. CDR3 nucleotides: TGCGCCAGCAGCTCCGGGACAGGGTCCTACGAGCAGTACTTC. As protein: CASSSGTGSYEQYF. Supplemented by reference TRBV5-1 and TRBJ2-7, the full variable domain reads KAGVTQTPRYLIKTRGQQVTLSCSPISGHRSVSWYQQTPGQGLQFLFEYFSETQRNKGNFPGRFSGRQFSNSRSEMNVSTLELGDSALYLCASSSGTGSYEQYFGPGTRLTVT.

The J gene is TRBJ2-2, the V gene TRBV4-2; the match to TRBD1 covers 10 bases. V dropped 0 bases and J dropped 6; count of bases not matched to a gene: 7. CDR3 length equals 17 residues. Germline loops: CDR1 LGHNA, CDR2 YNFKEQ. The CDR3 nucleotides are TGTGCCAGCAGCCAAGATAGGGACAGGGGACATTCCGGGGAGCTGTTTTTT. This sequence encodes CASSQDRDRGHSGELFF.

CDR3 in DNA: TGTGCCAGCAGCAGACAGGACAGCACTAACACTGAAGCTTTCTTT. Translating gives CASSRQDSTNTEAFF. The V call is TRBV11-2, the J call TRBJ1-1; tentatively, D is TRBD1 (6 bases). V was clipped by 5 bases and J by 2 bases, with 15 bases between them. The CDR3 consists of 15 residues. CDR1 is SGHAT and CDR2 is FQNNGV in the germline V gene.